One and the same sample provided the 4 T cell receptor beta chains below, sequenced in a study of T cells in Graves' hyperthyroidism and ophthalmopathy. Amplification yielded TCR beta CDR3 regions, with RNA transcripts as the source. With the HTBI primer set, the TCR CDR3 went through a first round of RT-PCR. TCRdb reanalysed the multiplex PCR reads using MiXCR and keeps one entry per CDR3 protein. The profile shows around 400,000 distinct CDR3 sequences, around 15% of them singletons. Material: blood. Receptors were obtained from a woman aged 55-70 years with Graves' ophthalmopathy.

Concerning this clonotype: The junction departs from the called germline gene at one end, perhaps through a read error. The chain carries TRBV19 and TRBJ2-6; no clear D gene. Looked up from germline, CDR1 is LNHDA and CDR2 is SQIVND (reference sequence). The CDR3 is made up of 10 amino acids. The DNA for the CDR3 is TGTGCCAGTAATAACTCCCTCCTGGACTTC. It specifies CASNNSLLDF.

This clonotype has more than one count but fewer than ten. This chain uses TRBV19 with TRBJ1-1; maybe TRBD1 (5 bases). From germline, CDR1 is LNHDA and CDR2 SQIVND (reference sequence). The ends were cut back, 0 bases at V and 0 bases at J, with 14 bases in the middle. The CDR3 is made up of 17 amino acids. The CDR3 nucleotides read TGTGCCAGTAGTATAGATCCCCCGGGGGGGATGAACACTGAAGCTTTCTTT. It translates to CASSIDPPGGMNTEAFF.

The chain is built from TRBV28 and TRBJ1-3, with 8 nucleotides matching TRBD1. Germline-derived CDR1 and CDR2 are MDHEN and SYDVKM. V was clipped by 5 bases and J by 4 bases; unmatched bases: 10. The CDR3 runs 16 residues. This CDR3 is CASSTTGTGVGNTIYF. The CDR3 DNA reads TGTGCCAGCAGTACTACCGGGACAGGTGTCGGAAACACCATATATTTT.

This clonotype occurred many times. The chain links TRBV10-3 to TRBJ2-3; no clear D. CDR1 is ENHRY and CDR2 is SYGVKD in the germline V gene. This CDR3 has 12 amino acids. Trimming pared 9 bases from V and 2 bases from J, leaving 9 bases between. The CDR3 region has the DNA TGTGCCATAGGGCCCAACACAGATACGCAGTATTTT. Its protein is CAIGPNTDTQYF.